Below, 21 T cell receptor beta chains from the same sample are listed, as sequenced in a study of patients and donors after allogeneic stem cell transplantation. MiXCR, run by TCRdb on the RT-PCR reads, gives a single entry per CDR3 protein. Of roughly 940,000 distinct CDR3 sequences in the sample, about a sixth were seen once. The specimen sequenced was blood, either unsorted or a sorted T cell fraction (not recorded which). The source of these receptors is a human donor who was either an allogeneic HSCT recipient or a stem cell or donor lymphocyte infusion donor (not recorded which). It is not recorded whose cells these are; they may come from a transplant donor.

The chain employs TRBV7-6 and TRBJ2-2; D remains unclear. Trimming left V 1 base short and J 4 bases short, with 10 bases between. The CDR3 totals 15 residues. From germline, CDR1 is SGHVS and CDR2 FNYEAQ. CDR3 protein: CASSLEARSTGELFF. The CDR3 nucleotides are TGTGCCAGCAGCTTAGAGGCTAGGAGCACCGGGGAGCTGTTTTTT.

This clonotype was counted a few times. This chain uses TRBV28 with TRBJ2-2; D may be TRBD2 (5 bases). The V and J ends lost 4 bases and 3 bases respectively, with 21 bases between them. The germline V gene encodes CDR1 MDHEN and CDR2 SYDVKM. The CDR3 is 18 amino acids. CDR3 nucleotides: TGTGCCAGCAGTTCCTCCCCTTTGTCGGGGATGGACACCGGGGAGCTGTTTTTT. Its protein product is CASSSSPLSGMDTGELFF.

In its sample, this clonotype was seen a few times. The genes are TRBV2 and TRBJ1-1, with D possibly TRBD1 on 6 matching bases. Germline lookup yields CDR1 SNHLY and CDR2 FYNNEI. CDR3 size: 12 residues. The V end lost 2 bases, the J end lost 7 bases, and 8 bases lay between the germline ends. The CDR3 DNA follows: TGTGCCAGCAGTGAACAGGGGATTGAAGCTTTCTTT. This encodes CASSEQGIEAFF.

V gene TRBV7-3 combines with J gene TRBJ2-3; possibly TRBD2 for D (5 bases). CDR1 and CDR2 from the germline V gene are SGHTA and FQGTGA. This CDR3 has 15 amino acids. Trimming removed 1 base from V and 0 bases from J, with 8 bases in between. This CDR3 is CASSLNTGSTDTQYF. In DNA form, the CDR3 reads TGTGCCAGCAGCTTAAATACGGGGAGCACAGATACGCAGTATTTT.

This clonotype was counted only a few times. This chain joins TRBV30 and TRBJ1-1; 8 positions match TRBD1. The CDR3 consists of 13 residues. Germline assignment: CDR1 GTSNPN and CDR2 SVGIG (reference sequence). V shed 2 bases, J shed 4 bases, and the junction held 3 bases outside the gene matches. Written as DNA, the CDR3 is TGTGCCTGGAGTAACAGGGGGAGCACTGAAGCTTTCTTT. Translating gives CAWSNRGSTEAFF.

This clonotype was detected only a few times. The rearrangement links TRBV28 to TRBJ2-1; 13 bases are a match to TRBD2. Looked up from germline, CDR1 is MDHEN and CDR2 is SYDVKM. The CDR3 contains 16 residues. V lost 5 bases, J lost 2 bases, and 3 bases stayed unmatched. CDR3 sequence reads: CASSRTSGRPYNEQFF. In DNA form, the CDR3 reads TGTGCCAGCAGTAGGACTAGCGGGAGACCCTACAATGAGCAGTTCTTC.

V and J are TRBV4-1 and TRBJ2-1, with 11 nucleotides matching TRBD1. CDR1 and CDR2 from the germline V gene are MGHRA and YSYEKL. This CDR3 region has 21 residues. The V and J ends lost 0 bases and 6 bases, in that order; junction bases with no gene match: 19. Here the CDR3 reads CASSQDKDRGQSGGIFNEQFF. The CDR3 nucleotides are TGCGCCAGCAGCCAAGATAAGGACAGGGGGCAAAGCGGGGGCATTTTCAATGAGCAGTTCTTC.

This clonotype has just a few counts. The chain recombines TRBV4-3 with TRBJ2-2; D unresolved. The CDR3 has 15 residues. Germline V gives CDR1 LGHNA, CDR2 YSLEER. The V end was cut by 0 bases, the J end by 6 bases, with 11 bases between. CDR3: CASSQDQGVAGELFF. CDR3 DNA: TGCGCCAGCAGCCAAGACCAAGGTGTGGCCGGGGAGCTGTTTTTT.

The chain recombines TRBV7-2 with TRBJ2-3; D may be TRBD1 (5 bases). There are 15 residues in the CDR3. V was trimmed by 3 bases and J by 2 bases, leaving 12 bases between them. The V gene's germline CDR1 is SGHTA and CDR2 FQGNSA. The DNA of the CDR3 is TGTGCCAGCAGCTTCAAAGGACATTACACAGATACGCAGTATTTT. Its translation: CASSFKGHYTDTQYF. The complete variable domain, with remaining parts taken from reference TRBV7-2 and TRBJ2-3, reads GAGVSQSPSNKVTEKGKDVELRCDPISGHTALYWYRQSLGQGLEFLIYFQGNSAPDKSGLPSDRFSAERTGGSVSTLTIQRTQQEDSAVYLCASSFKGHYTDTQYFGPGTRLTVL.

There are a few counts of this clonotype. The rearrangement joins TRBV5-1 to TRBJ1-1; TRBD1 aligns across 7 bases. With V trimmed by 5 bases and J by 6 bases, 10 bases remained unmatched. The length of the CDR3 is 14 residues. Looked up from germline, CDR1 is SGHRS and CDR2 is YFSETQ. The CDR3 here is CASSYQGEGAEAFF. The CDR3 nucleotides are TGCGCCAGCAGTTACCAGGGGGAAGGGGCTGAAGCTTTCTTT.

This clonotype was observed a handful of times. The junction departs from germline at one end; a sequencing error may be responsible. For the CDR3, the DNA is TGTGCTAGCAGCTCCCACGGGGGCCTCACAGATACGCAGTATTTT. Protein product: CASSSHGGLTDTQYF. The chain couples TRBV7-7 to TRBJ2-3; D may match TRBD1 or TRBD2 (6 bases each). The germline gives CDR1 SSHAT, CDR2 FNYEAQ (reference sequence). The CDR3 sequence is 15 residues long.

In its sample, this clonotype was seen a few times. V usage is TRBV9 and J usage is TRBJ2-7; no clear D. Looked up from germline, CDR1 is SGDLS and CDR2 is YYNGEE. The CDR3 extends over 15 amino acids. Trimming cost V 0 bases and J 4 bases, with 14 bases left between them. The CDR3 is CASSVDPIADYEQYF. CDR3 sequence (DNA): TGTGCCAGCAGCGTAGATCCGATAGCTGATTACGAGCAGTACTTC.

The chain employs TRBV10-3 and TRBJ2-7; 9 bases map to TRBD2. Germline V lookup: CDR1 ENHRY, CDR2 SYGVKD. The V segment lost 4 bases and the J segment 2 bases; nucleotides outside the gene matches: 9. The CDR3 is 16 amino acids. DNA for the CDR3: TGTGCCATCAGTGGCTCCCTAGCGGGACAGACCTACGAGCAGTACTTC. Translating it yields CAISGSLAGQTYEQYF.

This clonotype was picked up a small number of times. The chain carries TRBV6-2 or TRBV6-3 and TRBJ2-5; weak D call: TRBD2 (5 bases). The CDR3 runs 16 residues. Germline V gives CDR1 MNHEY, CDR2 SVGEGT. The V gene lost 10 bases and the J gene lost 4 bases, with 25 bases spanning the gap. This CDR3 is CATDSISREFGETQYF. CDR3 nucleotide sequence: TGTGCCACCGACTCGATTTCTAGGGAGTTCGGAGAGACCCAGTACTTC.

This clonotype occurred a few times. This chain links TRBV12-3 or TRBV12-4 with TRBJ1-1; D is undetermined. The CDR3 runs 13 residues. Trimming shortened V by 3 bases and J by 7 bases, and 12 bases separated the two germline ends. The CDR3 DNA sequence: TGTGCCAGCAGTTTTGGCAGGAGCAGTGAAGCTTTCTTT. Amino acids: CASSFGRSSEAFF.

The genes are TRBV7-9 and TRBJ2-7; 7 bases map to TRBD1. CDR1 is SEHNR and CDR2 is FQNEAQ in the germline V gene (reference sequence). This CDR3 has 16 residues. The junction had 10 bases not matched to a gene; V was cut back by 5 bases and J by 0 bases. The CDR3 sequence is CASSTGRGQFSYEQYF. CDR3 DNA: TGTGCCAGCAGCACCGGTAGGGGACAGTTCTCCTACGAGCAGTACTTC.

Worth noting for this clonotype: Only one base separates this from a far larger clonotype, so it likely reflects a read error. The genes are TRBV20-1 and TRBJ2-3; no reliable D call. There are 11 residues in the CDR3. Trimming pared 0 bases from V and 3 bases from J, leaving 1 base between. Germline V CDR1 and CDR2: DFQATT, SNEGSKA (reference sequence). The CDR3 sequence is CSARETDTQYF. The CDR3 bases are TGCAGTGCTAGAGAAACAGATACGCAGTATTTT.

This clonotype was picked up a small number of times. This chain uses TRBV6-2 or TRBV6-3 with TRBJ1-1; D may be TRBD1 (6 bases). Trimming pared 6 bases from V and 1 base from J, leaving 15 bases between. CDR1 and CDR2 (germline): MNHEY, SVGEGT. The CDR3 has 15 residues. The CDR3 bases are TGTGCCAGCAGAGTCCGGGACACTTGGAACACTGAAGCTTTCTTT. Amino acids: CASRVRDTWNTEAFF.

The chain recombines TRBV6-1 with TRBJ2-2; 7 bases are shared with TRBD1. V shed 6 bases and J 1 base; nucleotides not matched to a gene: 5. Germline values: CDR1 MNHNS, CDR2 SASEGT. CDR3 size: 15 residues. CDR3 coding DNA: TGTGCCAGCAGCCCCAACAGGGGGAACACCGGGGAGCTGTTTTTT. It translates to CASSPNRGNTGELFF.

The chain combines TRBV11-2 with TRBJ2-4, with D tentatively TRBD2 (6 bases). CDR3 length: 14 residues. The V and J ends lost 1 base and 8 bases respectively, with 12 bases between them. The V gene's germline CDR1 is SGHAT and CDR2 FQNNGV. Here the CDR3 reads CASSLGTPGDIQYF. CDR3 DNA: TGTGCCAGCAGCTTAGGAACTCCGGGGGACATTCAGTACTTC. Variable domain in full (rest from reference TRBV11-2 and TRBJ2-4): EAGVAQSPRYKIIEKRQSVAFWCNPISGHATLYWYQQILGQGPKLLIQFQNNGVVDDSQLPKDRFSAERLKGVDSTLKIQPAKLEDSAVYLCASSLGTPGDIQYFGAGTRLSVL.

This rearrangement joins TRBV6-2 or TRBV6-3 to TRBJ2-1, with TRBD2 identical over 13 bases. From germline, CDR1 is MNHEY and CDR2 SVGEGT. The CDR3 consists of 18 residues. The V and J ends lost 6 bases and 0 bases, in that order; junction bases with no gene match: 8. The CDR3 DNA is TGTGCCAGCAGGGGACTAGCGGGATCCAGAAGCTCCTACAATGAGCAGTTCTTC. This gives the protein CASRGLAGSRSSYNEQFF.